Each of the 10 T cell receptor beta chains below was sequenced from the same sample in a study of blood T cell repertoires in COVID-19 (dated by TCRdb to 2020 to 2022). The method was the immunoSEQ multiplex PCR assay. TCRdb re-hosts the immuneACCESS table, in-frame sequences only. Its copies lack some clones; in the studies checked, an unresolved V gene accounts for under half of them, and the cause for the rest is not known. Within this sample are 200,000 to 300,000 clones, with less than 90% of them counted one time only. Under 2% of the sample is held by the ten biggest clonotypes. Material for sequencing was peripheral blood. The source of these receptors is a man aged 30 to 45 with active or convalescent COVID-19.

The CDR3 is CASSLTLRDFGNTIYF. In nucleotides, the CDR3 is TGCGCCAGCAGCTTGACCTTAAGGGACTTTGGAAACACCATATATTTT. The chain recombines TRBV5-1 with TRBJ1-3; D is possibly TRBD1 (5 bases). The ends were cut back, 1 base at V and 3 bases at J, with 14 bases in the middle. CDR3 length equals 16 residues. Germline V gene sequence: CDR1 SGHRS, CDR2 YFSETQ.

V and J are TRBV6-5 and TRBJ2-2; D call uncertain. The germline V gene has CDR1 MNHEY and CDR2 SVGAGI. The CDR3 is made up of 16 amino acids. The germline V and J ends were trimmed by 0 bases and 1 base, with 9 bases remaining between them. The CDR3 DNA sequence: TGTGCCAGCAGTTACTCCGCGGTTATGAACACCGGGGAGCTGTTTTTT. Amino acid sequence: CASSYSAVMNTGELFF.

V and J are TRBV7-8 and TRBJ2-2; D remains unclear. The CDR3 consists of 11 residues. Per the germline V gene, CDR1 is SGHVS and CDR2 is FQNEAQ. V was cut by 5 bases and J by 7 bases, with 5 bases left in between. The CDR3 is CASSPYGELFF. CDR3 coding DNA: TGTGCCAGCAGCCCCTACGGGGAGCTGTTTTTT.

Notes on this clone: This CDR3 is also generated by other DNA sequences in the sample. This chain uses TRBV2 with TRBJ1-2, with D hard to call. This CDR3 is built from 12 residues. Between the trimmed V and J ends, which lost 2 bases and 5 bases, there was a span of 6 bases. Per the germline V gene, CDR1 is SNHLY and CDR2 is FYNNEI. In DNA form, the CDR3 reads TGTGCCAGCAGTGAATCCGGTTATGGCTACACCTTC. It is translated as CASSESGYGYTF.

The V call is TRBV19, the J call TRBJ2-1, with 11 bases aligning to TRBD2. Trimming cost V 7 bases and J 6 bases; bases outside gene matches: 8. This CDR3 has 15 residues. Germline V CDR1 and CDR2: LNHDA, SQIVND (reference sequence). The CDR3 region is CASTALSGGVNEQFF. The CDR3 bases are TGTGCCAGTACCGCGCTTAGCGGGGGGGTCAATGAGCAGTTCTTC.

This clone came up once. V and J are TRBV9 and TRBJ1-2; D may be TRBD1 (5 bases). Germline V CDR1 and CDR2: SGDLS, YYNGEE. The CDR3 is 14 amino acids. Trimming took 6 bases from V and 8 from J, leaving 20 bases between them. The CDR3 sequence: CASNLGGGKDGYTF. CDR3 nucleotides: TGTGCCAGCAACCTAGGCGGGGGGAAAGACGGCTACACCTTC.

This clone was seen just once. The same CDR3 also results from other DNA sequences found in this sample. This chain links TRBV7-2 with TRBJ2-3; D unclear. Germline CDR1 is SGHTA and CDR2 is FQGNSA. With 4 bases removed from V and 0 bases from J, the gap between germline ends came to 8 bases. There are 14 residues in the CDR3. CDR3 DNA sequence: TGTGCCAGCAGCTCCCCAGGTAGCACAGATACGCAGTATTTT. Amino acids: CASSSPGSTDTQYF.

The genes are TRBV3-1 (or the pseudogene TRBV3-2) and TRBJ1-1, with D unclear. CDR3 length: 12 amino acids. Germline V gene sequence: CDR1 LGHDT, CDR2 YNNKEL (reference sequence). V was clipped by 5 bases and J by 3 bases, with 7 bases between them. The CDR3 sequence is CASSSSYTEAFF. In DNA, the CDR3 is TGTGCCAGCAGCTCGAGCTACACTGAAGCTTTCTTT.

The CDR3 loop reads CASSWGQVYGYTF. DNA for the CDR3: TGTGCCAGCAGCTGGGGACAGGTCTATGGCTACACCTTC. This rearrangement joins TRBV5-8 to TRBJ1-2, with 8 bases matching TRBD1. Germline CDR1 reads SGHTS; CDR2 reads YDEGEE. The ends lost 3 bases at V and 4 bases at J; junction bases unmatched: 2. The CDR3 totals 13 residues. Drawing the rest from reference TRBV5-8 and TRBJ1-2, the complete variable domain is EAGVTQSPTHLIKTRGQQATLRCSPISGHTSVYWYQQALGLGLQFLLWYDEGEERNRGNFPPRFSGRQFPNYSSELNVNALELEDSALYLCASSWGQVYGYTFGSGTRLTVV.

The chain uses TRBV3-1 (or the pseudogene TRBV3-2) and TRBJ2-3, with D hard to call. This CDR3 is 13 amino acids long. CDR1 and CDR2 (germline): LGHDT, YNNKEL (reference sequence). Deletions cut 3 bases from V and 4 bases from J, with 8 bases between. CDR3 in amino acids: CASSHPPADTQYF. The CDR3 nucleotides read TGTGCCAGCAGCCACCCCCCCGCAGATACGCAGTATTTT.